This TCR beta chain was sequenced for a study of control samples from healthy donors and cancer patients. The CDR3 sequence is 15 residues long. V lost 1 base to trimming and J lost 2 bases, with 9 bases between them. Germline V gives CDR1 LNHDA, CDR2 SQIVND (reference sequence). The method was immunoSEQ multiplex PCR; TCRdb's version includes in-frame clones alone and lacks a portion of them. The sample holds 100,000 to 150,000 clones; 85% to 95% are singletons and the top ten take around 0.6%. With respect to this clone: This sample also contains other DNA sequences that code for the same CDR3.

The V and J genes are TRBV19 and TRBJ2-1, with a tentative D call TRBD1 (6 bases). Material for sequencing was PBMCs. This receptor was identified in a man older than 75 with head and neck cancer. As DNA, the CDR3 is TGTGCCAGTAGTATAGGGCAGGGGACCTACAATGAGCAGTTCTTC. Translating gives CASSIGQGTYNEQFF.